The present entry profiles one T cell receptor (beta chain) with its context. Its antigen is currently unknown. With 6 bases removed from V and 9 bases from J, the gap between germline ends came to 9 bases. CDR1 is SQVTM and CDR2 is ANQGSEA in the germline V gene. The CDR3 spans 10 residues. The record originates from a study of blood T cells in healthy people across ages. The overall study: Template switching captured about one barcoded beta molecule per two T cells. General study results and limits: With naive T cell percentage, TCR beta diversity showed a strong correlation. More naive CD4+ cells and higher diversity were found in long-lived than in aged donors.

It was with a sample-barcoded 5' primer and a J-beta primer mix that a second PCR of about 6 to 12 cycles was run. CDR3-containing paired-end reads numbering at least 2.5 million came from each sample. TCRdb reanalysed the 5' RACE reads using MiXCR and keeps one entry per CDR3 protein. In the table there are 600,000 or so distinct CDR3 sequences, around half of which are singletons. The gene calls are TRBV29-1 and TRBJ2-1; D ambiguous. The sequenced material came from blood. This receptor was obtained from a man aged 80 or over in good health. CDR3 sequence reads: CSVEYGEQFF. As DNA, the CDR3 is TGCAGCGTCGAGTATGGTGAGCAGTTCTTC.